Presented here are 9 T cell receptor beta chains from one specimen sequenced in a study of blood T cell repertoires in COVID-19. The protocol was immunoSEQ multiplex PCR, while the TCRdb copy is restricted to in-frame clones and leaves out a portion. The sample holds 300,000 to 400,000 clones; approximately 88% are singletons and the top ten take over 4%. The specimen sequenced was PBMCs or T cells enriched from blood (not recorded which). These receptors came from a man aged 55 to 69 who had recovered from COVID-19.

This sequence joins TRBV6-5 and TRBJ1-3; D gene unclear. V gave up 0 bases and J gave up 0 bases, with 9 bases separating them. There are 16 residues in the CDR3. Germline V lookup: CDR1 MNHEY, CDR2 SVGAGI. The CDR3 nucleotides read TGTGCCAGCAGTTACTCTGACATAATCTCTGGAAACACCATATATTTT. The encoded protein is CASSYSDIISGNTIYF.

The rearrangement joins TRBV20-1 to TRBJ2-3; maybe TRBD1 (6 bases). The ends were cut back, 6 bases at V and 2 bases at J, with 24 bases in the middle. The CDR3 length is 17 residues. CDR1 and CDR2 from the germline V gene are DFQATT and SNEGSKA (reference sequence). The CDR3, as DNA: TGCAGTGCCAGTAACCCCCTTCGGACAGCGCTCACAGATACGCAGTATTTT. This gives the protein CSASNPLRTALTDTQYF.

The chain has TRBV28 and TRBJ1-3; maybe TRBD1 (5 bases). Germline values: CDR1 MDHEN, CDR2 SYDVKM. V was shortened by 6 bases and J by 1 base, with 16 bases between the two germline ends. The CDR3 has 16 residues. CDR3 sequence: CASSRRGDPSGNTIYF. The CDR3 coding sequence is TGTGCCAGCAGCCGGAGGGGTGACCCTTCTGGAAACACCATATATTTT. The whole variable domain, filled in from reference TRBV28 and TRBJ1-3, reads DVKVTQSSRYLVKRTGEKVFLECVQDMDHENMFWYRQDPGLGLRLIYFSYDVKMKEKGDIPEGYSVSREKKERFSLILESASTNQTSMYLCASSRRGDPSGNTIYFGEGSWLTVV.

The V gene is TRBV9, the J gene TRBJ2-1; possible D gene TRBD2, 6 bases. Germline values: CDR1 SGDLS, CDR2 YYNGEE. CDR3 length: 16 amino acids. Deletions cut 1 base from V and 3 bases from J, with 14 bases between. The CDR3 region is CASSVSGRGGYNEQFF. CDR3 in DNA: TGTGCCAGCAGCGTATCTGGGCGGGGAGGCTACAATGAGCAGTTCTTC.

CDR3 residues: CASSTGTGVNEKLFF. The CDR3 nucleotides are TGTGCCAGCAGTACGGGGACAGGGGTTAATGAAAAACTGTTTTTT. The genes are TRBV6-6 and TRBJ1-4; 10 nucleotides match TRBD1. V shed 5 bases and J 4 bases; nucleotides not matched to a gene: 4. In germline, CDR1 is MNHNY, CDR2 SVGAGI (reference sequence). The CDR3 extends over 15 amino acids.

This clone has only one observation. The J gene is TRBJ2-4, the V gene TRBV2; the D gene is possibly TRBD1 (5 bases). The CDR3 consists of 14 residues. The V end lost 4 bases, the J end lost 3 bases, and 10 bases lay between the germline ends. Germline V lookup: CDR1 SNHLY, CDR2 FYNNEI. CDR3 in amino acids: CASSGGQGKNIQYF. Written as DNA, the CDR3 is TGTGCCAGCAGTGGGGGCCAAGGCAAAAACATTCAGTACTTC. Full variable domain (remainder filled in from reference TRBV2 and TRBJ2-4): EPEVTQTPSHQVTQMGQEVILRCVPISNHLYFYWYRQILGQKVEFLVSFYNNEISEKSEIFDDQFSVERPDGSNFTLKIRSTKLEDSAMYFCASSGGQGKNIQYFGAGTRLSVL.

The chain combines TRBV2 with TRBJ2-3, with D possibly TRBD2 on 6 matching bases. The germline V gene encodes CDR1 SNHLY and CDR2 FYNNEI. CDR3 length: 14 amino acids. Deletions cut 11 bases from V and 6 bases from J, with 21 bases between. CDR3 in amino acids: CAGGVAARSDTQYF. The DNA for the CDR3 is TGTGCCGGAGGGGTAGCGGCGAGGTCCGATACGCAGTATTTT.

The chain couples TRBV4-1 to TRBJ2-7, with 9 bases matching TRBD2. J gave up 1 base and V 2 bases, and 3 bases lay outside the gene matches. The CDR3 has 15 amino acids. CDR1 MGHRA and CDR2 YSYEKL come from the germline V gene. In DNA, the CDR3 is TGCGCCAGCAGCCAACCTAGCGGGAATTCCTACGAGCAGTACTTC. Translation gives CASSQPSGNSYEQYF.

The chain joins TRBV5-5 to TRBJ1-1; D might be TRBD1 (6 bases). V lost 3 bases and J lost 2, with 17 bases in between. Germline CDR1 and CDR2: SGHKS and YYEKEE (reference sequence). This CDR3 is 16 amino acids long. The CDR3 loop is CASSYDPTGSNTEAFF. Written as DNA, the CDR3 is TGTGCCAGCAGCTACGACCCGACAGGATCTAACACTGAAGCTTTCTTT.